Reported below is one T cell receptor (beta chain). Its antigen is undetermined. These data come from a study of cytomegalovirus exposure and HLA in healthy donors. Broader study findings: Sequencing likely caused a cluster of highly shared sequence variants.

This PCR relied on a set of 60 Vbeta primers and 13 Jbeta primers. TCRdb's copy holds only in-frame clones and misses some; the assay was immunoSEQ multiplex PCR. There are roughly 140,000 clones in the sample; roughly 79% occur only once, and around 9.7% lies in the top ten. V lost 8 bases and J 8 bases, leaving 12 bases between the germline ends. CDR1 and CDR2 from the germline V gene are ENHRY and SYGVKD. The CDR3 sequence is 11 residues long. The sequencing input was PBMCs. The source of this sequence is a woman aged 55-69 years in good health and CMV-seropositive. The chain carries TRBV10-3 and TRBJ1-1; TRBD1 is a possible D gene (6 bases). The CDR3 DNA reads TGTGCCATCGGGGGGGGCCAGGAAGCTTTCTTT. It translates to CAIGGGQEAFF.